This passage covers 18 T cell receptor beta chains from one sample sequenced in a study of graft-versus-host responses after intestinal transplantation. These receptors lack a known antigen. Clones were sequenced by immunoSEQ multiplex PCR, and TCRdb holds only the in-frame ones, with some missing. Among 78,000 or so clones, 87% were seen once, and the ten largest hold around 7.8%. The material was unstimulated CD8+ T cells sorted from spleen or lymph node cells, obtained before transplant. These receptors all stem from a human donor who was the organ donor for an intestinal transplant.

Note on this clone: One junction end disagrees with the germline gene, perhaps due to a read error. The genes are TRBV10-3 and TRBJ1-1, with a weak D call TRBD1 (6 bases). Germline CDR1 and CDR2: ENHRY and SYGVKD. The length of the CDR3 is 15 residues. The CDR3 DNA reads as TGTGCCATCAGCGAGTCCGGGGGGCGATTTACTGAAGCTTTCTTT. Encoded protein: CAISESGGRFTEAFF.

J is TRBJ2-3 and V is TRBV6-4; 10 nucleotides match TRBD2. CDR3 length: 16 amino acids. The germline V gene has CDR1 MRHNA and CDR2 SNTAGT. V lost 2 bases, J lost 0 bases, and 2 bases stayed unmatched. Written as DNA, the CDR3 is TGTGCCAGCAGTGACAAGCGGGGGGGAAGCACAGATACGCAGTATTTT. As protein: CASSDKRGGSTDTQYF.

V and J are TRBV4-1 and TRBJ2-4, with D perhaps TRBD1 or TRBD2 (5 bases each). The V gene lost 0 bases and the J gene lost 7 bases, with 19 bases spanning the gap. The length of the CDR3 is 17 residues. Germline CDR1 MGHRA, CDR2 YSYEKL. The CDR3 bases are TGCGCCAGCAGCCAAGATTCCATTGGGGGAGTGGGTAACATTCAGTACTTC. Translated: CASSQDSIGGVGNIQYF.

The CDR3 region has the DNA TGTGCCAGCAGACCTATGGACAGGGCCTACGAGCAGTACTTC. Residues: CASRPMDRAYEQYF. The chain links TRBV28 to TRBJ2-7, with 8 bases lining up with TRBD1. This CDR3 is 14 amino acids long. Germline V CDR1 and CDR2: MDHEN, SYDVKM. The junction had 6 bases not matched to a gene; V was cut back by 6 bases and J by 2 bases.

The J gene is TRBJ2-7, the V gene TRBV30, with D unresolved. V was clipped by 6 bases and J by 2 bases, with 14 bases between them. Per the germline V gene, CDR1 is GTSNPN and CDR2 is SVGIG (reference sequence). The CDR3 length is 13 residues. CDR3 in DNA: TGTGCCTGTAATCCCACGGGTGCCTACGAGCAGTACTTC. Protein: CACNPTGAYEQYF.

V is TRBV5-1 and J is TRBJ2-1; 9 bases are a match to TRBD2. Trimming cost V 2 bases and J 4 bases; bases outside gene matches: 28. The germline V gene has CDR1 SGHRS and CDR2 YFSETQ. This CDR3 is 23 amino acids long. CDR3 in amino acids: CASSFISGGSQSMASNQYNEQFF. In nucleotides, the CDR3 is TGCGCCAGCAGCTTTATCAGCGGGGGGTCCCAGAGCATGGCATCCAATCAATACAATGAGCAGTTCTTC. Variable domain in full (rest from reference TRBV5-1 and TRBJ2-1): KAGVTQTPRYLIKTRGQQVTLSCSPISGHRSVSWYQQTPGQGLQFLFEYFSETQRNKGNFPGRFSGRQFSNSRSEMNVSTLELGDSALYLCASSFISGGSQSMASNQYNEQFFGPGTRLTVL.

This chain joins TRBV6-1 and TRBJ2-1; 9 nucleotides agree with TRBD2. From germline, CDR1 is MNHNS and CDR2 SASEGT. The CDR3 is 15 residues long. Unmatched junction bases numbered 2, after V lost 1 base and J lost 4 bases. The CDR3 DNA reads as TGTGCCAGCAGTGAAGAGGCGGGGGGGTACAATGAGCAGTTCTTC. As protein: CASSEEAGGYNEQFF.

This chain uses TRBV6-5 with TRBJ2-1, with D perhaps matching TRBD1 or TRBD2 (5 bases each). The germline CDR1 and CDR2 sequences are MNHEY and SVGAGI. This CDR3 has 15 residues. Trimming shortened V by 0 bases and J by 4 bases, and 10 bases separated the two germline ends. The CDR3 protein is CASSYSLGDYNEQFF. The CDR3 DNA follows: TGTGCCAGCAGTTACTCTCTGGGGGATTACAATGAGCAGTTCTTC.

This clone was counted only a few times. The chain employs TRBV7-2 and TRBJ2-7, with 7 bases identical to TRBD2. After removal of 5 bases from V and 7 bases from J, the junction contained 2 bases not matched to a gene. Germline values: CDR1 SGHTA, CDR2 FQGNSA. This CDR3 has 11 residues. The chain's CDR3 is CASSTGGEQYF. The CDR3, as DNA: TGTGCCAGCAGCACGGGGGGAGAGCAGTACTTC. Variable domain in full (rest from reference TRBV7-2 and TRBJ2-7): GAGVSQSPSNKVTEKGKDVELRCDPISGHTALYWYRQSLGQGLEFLIYFQGNSAPDKSGLPSDRFSAERTGGSVSTLTIQRTQQEDSAVYLCASSTGGEQYFGPGTRLTVT.

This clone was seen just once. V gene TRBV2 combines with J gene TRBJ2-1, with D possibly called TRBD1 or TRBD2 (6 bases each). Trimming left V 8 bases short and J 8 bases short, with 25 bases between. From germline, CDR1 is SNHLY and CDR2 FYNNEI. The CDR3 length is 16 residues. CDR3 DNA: TGTGCCAGCCCCCCGAACCCGGGGGCCTCCTTTGATGAGCAGTTCTTC. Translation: CASPPNPGASFDEQFF. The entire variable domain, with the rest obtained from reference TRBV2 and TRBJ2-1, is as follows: EPEVTQTPSHQVTQMGQEVILRCVPISNHLYFYWYRQILGQKVEFLVSFYNNEISEKSEIFDDQFSVERPDGSNFTLKIRSTKLEDSAMYFCASPPNPGASFDEQFFGPGTRLTVL.

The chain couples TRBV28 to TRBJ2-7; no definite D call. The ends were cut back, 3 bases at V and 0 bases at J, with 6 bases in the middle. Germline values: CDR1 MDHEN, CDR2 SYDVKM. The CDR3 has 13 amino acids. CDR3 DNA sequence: TGTGCCAGCAGTTTTCGGTTCTCCTACGAGCAGTACTTC. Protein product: CASSFRFSYEQYF.

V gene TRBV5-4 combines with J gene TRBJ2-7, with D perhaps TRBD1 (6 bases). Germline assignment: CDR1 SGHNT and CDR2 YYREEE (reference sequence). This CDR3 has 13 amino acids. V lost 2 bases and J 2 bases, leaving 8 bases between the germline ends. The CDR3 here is CASSFGQTYEQYF. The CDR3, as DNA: TGTGCCAGCAGCTTCGGACAGACCTACGAGCAGTACTTC.

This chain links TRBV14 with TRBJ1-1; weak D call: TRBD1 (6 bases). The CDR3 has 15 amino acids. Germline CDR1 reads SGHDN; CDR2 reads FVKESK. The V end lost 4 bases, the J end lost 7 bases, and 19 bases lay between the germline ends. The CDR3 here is CASSPLTGQKYEAFF. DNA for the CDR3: TGTGCCAGCAGCCCACTTACCGGACAGAAATATGAAGCTTTCTTT.

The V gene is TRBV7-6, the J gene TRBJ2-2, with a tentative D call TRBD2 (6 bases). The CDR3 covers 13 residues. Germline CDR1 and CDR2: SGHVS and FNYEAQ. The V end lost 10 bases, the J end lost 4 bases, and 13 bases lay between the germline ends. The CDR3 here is CATRMGGTGELFF. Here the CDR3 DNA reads TGTGCCACCCGGATGGGGGGCACCGGGGAGCTGTTTTTT.

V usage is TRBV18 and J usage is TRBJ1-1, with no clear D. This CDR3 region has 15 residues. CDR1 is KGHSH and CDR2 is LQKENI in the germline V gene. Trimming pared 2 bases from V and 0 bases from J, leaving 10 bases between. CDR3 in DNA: TGTGCCAGCTCACCATCTGTCAGCATGAACACTGAAGCTTTCTTT. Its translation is CASSPSVSMNTEAFF. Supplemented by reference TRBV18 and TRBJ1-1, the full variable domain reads NAGVMQNPRHLVRRRGQEARLRCSPMKGHSHVYWYRQLPEEGLKFMVYLQKENIIDESGMPKERFSAEFPKEGPSILRIQQVVRGDSAAYFCASSPSVSMNTEAFFGQGTRLTVV.

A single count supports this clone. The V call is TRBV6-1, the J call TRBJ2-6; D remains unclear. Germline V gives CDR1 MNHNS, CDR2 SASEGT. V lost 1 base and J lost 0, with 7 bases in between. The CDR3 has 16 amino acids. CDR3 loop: CASSEGPISGANVLTF. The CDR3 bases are TGTGCCAGCAGTGAAGGGCCTATCTCTGGGGCCAACGTCCTGACTTTC.

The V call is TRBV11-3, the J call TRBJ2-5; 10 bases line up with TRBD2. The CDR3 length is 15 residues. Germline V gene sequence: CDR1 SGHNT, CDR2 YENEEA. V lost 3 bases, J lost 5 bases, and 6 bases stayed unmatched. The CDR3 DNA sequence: TGTGCCAGCAGCTTGAGCGGGGGGGCTGGGGAGACCCAGTACTTC. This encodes CASSLSGGAGETQYF.

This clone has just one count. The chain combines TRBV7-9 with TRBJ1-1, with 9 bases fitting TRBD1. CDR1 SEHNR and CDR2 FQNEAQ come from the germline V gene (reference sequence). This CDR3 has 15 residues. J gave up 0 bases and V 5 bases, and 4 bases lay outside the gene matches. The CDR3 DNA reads TGTGCCAGCAGCACCCGGGACAGGGTGAACACTGAAGCTTTCTTT. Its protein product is CASSTRDRVNTEAFF.